This entry describes one T cell receptor (beta chain). The antigen remains unidentified. With 1 base removed from V and 2 bases from J, the gap between germline ends came to 11 bases. The CDR3 covers 15 residues. CDR1 is SGHTA and CDR2 is FQGNSA in the germline V gene. This sample was included in a study of cytomegalovirus exposure and HLA in healthy donors. General observations from the study: Researchers counted around 180 TCR beta chains as cytomegalovirus-associated. Some V segments (TRBV6-2 and TRBV6-3 among them) were excluded as indistinguishable. A later analysis revealed that TCR association rates differed between HLA loci, peaking at DRB1 and bottoming out at HLA-C.

Primers included in the PCR were 60 Vbeta and 13 Jbeta primers. Only in-frame clones appear in the TCRdb table, and some are missing; sequencing was by immunoSEQ multiplex PCR. The sample holds some 66,000 clones, around 80% seen once. This receptor was taken from a middle-aged man in good health and CMV-seronegative. The chain combines TRBV7-2 with TRBJ1-1, with TRBD1 as a possible D gene (6 bases). Specimen: PBMCs. The CDR3 protein is CASSLVLGANTEAFF. The CDR3 DNA sequence: TGTGCCAGCAGCTTAGTTCTGGGGGCCAACACTGAAGCTTTCTTT.